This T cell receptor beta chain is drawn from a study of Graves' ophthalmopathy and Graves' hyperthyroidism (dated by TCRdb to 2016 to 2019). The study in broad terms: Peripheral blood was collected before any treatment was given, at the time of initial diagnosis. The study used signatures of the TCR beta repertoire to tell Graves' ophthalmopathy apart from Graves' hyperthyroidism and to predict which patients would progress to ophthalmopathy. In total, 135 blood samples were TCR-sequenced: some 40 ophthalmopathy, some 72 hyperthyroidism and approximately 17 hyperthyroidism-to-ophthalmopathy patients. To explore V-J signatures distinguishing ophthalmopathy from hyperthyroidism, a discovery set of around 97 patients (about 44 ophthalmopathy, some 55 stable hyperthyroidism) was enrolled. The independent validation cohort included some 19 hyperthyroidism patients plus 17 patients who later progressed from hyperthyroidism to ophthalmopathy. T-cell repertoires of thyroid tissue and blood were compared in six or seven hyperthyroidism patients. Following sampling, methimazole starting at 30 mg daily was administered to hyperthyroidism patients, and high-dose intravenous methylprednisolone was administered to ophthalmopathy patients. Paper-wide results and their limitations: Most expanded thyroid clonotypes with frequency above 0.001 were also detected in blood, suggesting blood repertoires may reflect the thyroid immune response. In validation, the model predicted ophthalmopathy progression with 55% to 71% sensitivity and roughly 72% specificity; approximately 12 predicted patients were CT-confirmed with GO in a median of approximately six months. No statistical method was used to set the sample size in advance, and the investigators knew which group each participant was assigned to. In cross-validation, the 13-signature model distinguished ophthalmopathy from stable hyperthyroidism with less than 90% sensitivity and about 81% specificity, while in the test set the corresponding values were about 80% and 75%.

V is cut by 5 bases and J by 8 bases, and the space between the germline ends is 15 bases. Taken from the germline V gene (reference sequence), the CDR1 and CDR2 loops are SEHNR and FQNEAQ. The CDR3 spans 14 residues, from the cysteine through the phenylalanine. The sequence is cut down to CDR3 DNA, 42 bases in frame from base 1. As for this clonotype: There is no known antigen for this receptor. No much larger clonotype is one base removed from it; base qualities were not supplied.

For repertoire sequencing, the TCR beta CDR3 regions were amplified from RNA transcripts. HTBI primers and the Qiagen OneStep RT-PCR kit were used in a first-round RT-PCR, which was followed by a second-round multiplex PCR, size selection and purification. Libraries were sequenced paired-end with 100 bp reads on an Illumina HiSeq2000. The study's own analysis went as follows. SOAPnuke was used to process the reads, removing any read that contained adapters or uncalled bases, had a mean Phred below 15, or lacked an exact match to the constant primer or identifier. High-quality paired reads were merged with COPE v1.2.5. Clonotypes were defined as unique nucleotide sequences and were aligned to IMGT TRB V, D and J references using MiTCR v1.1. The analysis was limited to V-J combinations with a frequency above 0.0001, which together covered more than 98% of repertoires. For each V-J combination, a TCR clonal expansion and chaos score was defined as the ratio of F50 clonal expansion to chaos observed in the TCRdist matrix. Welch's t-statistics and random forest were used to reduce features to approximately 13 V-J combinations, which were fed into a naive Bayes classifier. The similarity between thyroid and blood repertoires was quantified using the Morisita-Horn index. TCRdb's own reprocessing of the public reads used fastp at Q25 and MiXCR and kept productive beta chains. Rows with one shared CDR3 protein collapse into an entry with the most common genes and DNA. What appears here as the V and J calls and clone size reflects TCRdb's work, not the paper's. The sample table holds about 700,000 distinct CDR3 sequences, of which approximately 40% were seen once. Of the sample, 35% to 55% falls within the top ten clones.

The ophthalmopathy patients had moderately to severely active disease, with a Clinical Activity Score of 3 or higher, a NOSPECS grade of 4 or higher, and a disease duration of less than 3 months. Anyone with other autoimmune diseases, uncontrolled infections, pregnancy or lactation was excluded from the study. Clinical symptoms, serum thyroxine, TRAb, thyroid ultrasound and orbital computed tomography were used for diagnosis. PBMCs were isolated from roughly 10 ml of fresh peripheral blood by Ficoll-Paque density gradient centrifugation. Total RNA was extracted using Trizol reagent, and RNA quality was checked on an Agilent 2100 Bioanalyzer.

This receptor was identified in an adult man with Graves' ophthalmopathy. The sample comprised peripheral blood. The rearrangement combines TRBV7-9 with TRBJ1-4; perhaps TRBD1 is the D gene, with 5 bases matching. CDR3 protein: CASSPSGGDEKLFF. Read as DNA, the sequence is TGTGCCAGCAGCCCGAGCGGGGGTGACGAAAAACTGTTTTTT.